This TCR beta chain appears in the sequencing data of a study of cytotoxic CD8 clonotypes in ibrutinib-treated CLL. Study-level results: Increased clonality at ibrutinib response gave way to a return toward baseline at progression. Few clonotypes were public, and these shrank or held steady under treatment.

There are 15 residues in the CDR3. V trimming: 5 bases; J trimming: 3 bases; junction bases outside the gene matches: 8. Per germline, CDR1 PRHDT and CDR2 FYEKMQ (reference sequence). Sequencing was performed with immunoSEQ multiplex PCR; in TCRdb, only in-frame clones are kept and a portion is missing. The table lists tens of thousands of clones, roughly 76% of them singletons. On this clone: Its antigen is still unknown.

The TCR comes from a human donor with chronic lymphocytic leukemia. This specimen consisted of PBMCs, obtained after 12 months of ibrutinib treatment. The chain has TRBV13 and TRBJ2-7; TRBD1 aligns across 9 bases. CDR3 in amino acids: CASSETGGASYEQYF. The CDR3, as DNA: TGTGCCAGCAGCGAAACAGGGGGCGCGAGCTACGAGCAGTACTTC.